The text below deals with one T cell receptor (beta chain). Trimming left V 1 base short and J 5 bases short, with 11 bases between. The V gene's germline CDR1 is LNHNV and CDR2 YYDKDF (reference sequence). CDR3 length equals 14 residues. These data belong to a study of blood T cell repertoires in COVID-19. TCRdb's table, derived via immunoSEQ multiplex PCR, lists solely in-frame clones and lacks some. This table has 370,000 or so clones, approximately 80% appearing once. The receptor was isolated from a human donor with acute or convalescent COVID-19. The donor label of this sample is uncertain. Material for sequencing was peripheral blood. The chain is built from TRBV15 and TRBJ2-5; no definite D call. This chain's CDR3 is CATSRAPRQETQYF. The DNA of the CDR3 is TGTGCCACCAGCAGAGCCCCTAGGCAGGAGACCCAGTACTTC.